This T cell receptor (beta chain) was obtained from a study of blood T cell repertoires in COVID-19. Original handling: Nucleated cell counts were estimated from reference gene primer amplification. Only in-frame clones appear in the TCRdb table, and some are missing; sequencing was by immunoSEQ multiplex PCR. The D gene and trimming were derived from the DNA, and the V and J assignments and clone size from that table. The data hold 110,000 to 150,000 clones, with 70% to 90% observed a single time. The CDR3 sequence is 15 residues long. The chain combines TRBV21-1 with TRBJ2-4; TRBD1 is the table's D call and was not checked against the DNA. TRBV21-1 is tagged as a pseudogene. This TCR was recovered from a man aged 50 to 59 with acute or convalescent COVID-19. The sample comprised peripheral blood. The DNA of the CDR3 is TGTGCCAGCAGCGTCCGACAGGTCGGGTCAAACATTCAGTACTTC. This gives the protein CASSVRQVGSNIQYF.